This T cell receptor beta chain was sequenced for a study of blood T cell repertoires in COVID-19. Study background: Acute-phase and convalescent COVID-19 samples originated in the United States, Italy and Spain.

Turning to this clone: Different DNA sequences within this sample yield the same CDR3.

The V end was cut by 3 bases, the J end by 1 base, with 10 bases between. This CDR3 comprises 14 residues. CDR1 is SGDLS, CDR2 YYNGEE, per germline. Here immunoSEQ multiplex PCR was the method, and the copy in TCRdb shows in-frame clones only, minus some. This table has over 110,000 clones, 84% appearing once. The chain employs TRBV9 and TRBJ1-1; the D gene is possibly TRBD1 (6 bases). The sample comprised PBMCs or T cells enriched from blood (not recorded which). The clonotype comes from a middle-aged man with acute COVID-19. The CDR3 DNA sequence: TGTGCCAGCAGCGCAGAGACAGGGAACACTGAAGCTTTCTTT. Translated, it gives CASSAETGNTEAFF.